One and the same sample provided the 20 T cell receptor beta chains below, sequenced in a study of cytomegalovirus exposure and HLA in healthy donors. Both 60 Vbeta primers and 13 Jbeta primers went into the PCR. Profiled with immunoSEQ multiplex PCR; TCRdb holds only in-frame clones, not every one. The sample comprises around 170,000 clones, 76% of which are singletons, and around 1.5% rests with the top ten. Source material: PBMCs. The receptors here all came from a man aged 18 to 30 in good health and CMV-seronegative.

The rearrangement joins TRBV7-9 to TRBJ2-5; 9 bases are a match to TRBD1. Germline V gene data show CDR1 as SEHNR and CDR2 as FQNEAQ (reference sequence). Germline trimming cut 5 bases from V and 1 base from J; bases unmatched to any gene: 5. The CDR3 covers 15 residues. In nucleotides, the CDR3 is TGTGCCAGCAGCCCACCGGGACAGGGCCAAGAGACCCAGTACTTC. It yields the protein CASSPPGQGQETQYF.

In DNA, the CDR3 is TGTGCCAGCAGTGCCCCAATGACAGGGGAAGCAGATACGCAGTATTTT. Translated, it gives CASSAPMTGEADTQYF. The chain recombines TRBV2 with TRBJ2-3; 8 nucleotides match TRBD1. CDR3 length: 16 residues. Losses at the gene ends were 4 bases for V and 4 bases for J; bases not matched to a gene: 10. Germline V gene sequence: CDR1 SNHLY, CDR2 FYNNEI.

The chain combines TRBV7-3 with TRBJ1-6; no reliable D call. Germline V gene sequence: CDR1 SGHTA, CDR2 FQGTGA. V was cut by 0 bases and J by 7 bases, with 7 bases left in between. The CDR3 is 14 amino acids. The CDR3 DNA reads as TGTGCCAGCAGCTTAACGTTAACAAATTCACCCCTCCACTTT. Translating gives CASSLTLTNSPLHF.

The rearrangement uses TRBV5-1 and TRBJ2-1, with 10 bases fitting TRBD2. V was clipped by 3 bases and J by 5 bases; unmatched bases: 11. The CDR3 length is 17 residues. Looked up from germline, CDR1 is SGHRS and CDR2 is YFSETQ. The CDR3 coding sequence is TGCGCCAGCAGCTCCCTCGTACTAGCGGGGTATGACAATGAGCAGTTCTTC. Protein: CASSSLVLAGYDNEQFF.

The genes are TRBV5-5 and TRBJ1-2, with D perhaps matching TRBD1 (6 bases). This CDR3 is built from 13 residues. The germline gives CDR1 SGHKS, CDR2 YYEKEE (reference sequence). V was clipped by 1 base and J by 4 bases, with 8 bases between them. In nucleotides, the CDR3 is TGTGCCAGCAGCTTGTCGACAGGCTATGGCTACACCTTC. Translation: CASSLSTGYGYTF.

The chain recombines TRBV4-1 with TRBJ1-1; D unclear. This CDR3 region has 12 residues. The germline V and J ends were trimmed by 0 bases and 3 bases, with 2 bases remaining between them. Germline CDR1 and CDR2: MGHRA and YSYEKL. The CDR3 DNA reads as TGCGCCAGCAGCCAAGACGACACTGAAGCTTTCTTT. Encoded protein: CASSQDDTEAFF.

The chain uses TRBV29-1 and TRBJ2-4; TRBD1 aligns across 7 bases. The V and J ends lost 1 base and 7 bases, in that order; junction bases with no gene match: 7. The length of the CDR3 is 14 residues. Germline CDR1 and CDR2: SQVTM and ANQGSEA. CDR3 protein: CSVEVRDRNNIQYF. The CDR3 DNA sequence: TGCAGCGTTGAAGTCCGGGACAGAAATAACATTCAGTACTTC.

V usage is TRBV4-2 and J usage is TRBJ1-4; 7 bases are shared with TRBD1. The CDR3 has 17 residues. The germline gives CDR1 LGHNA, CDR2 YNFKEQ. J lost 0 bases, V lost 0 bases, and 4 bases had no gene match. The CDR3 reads CASSQDPGTATNEKLFF. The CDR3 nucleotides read TGTGCCAGCAGCCAAGACCCCGGGACAGCAACTAATGAAAAACTGTTTTTT.

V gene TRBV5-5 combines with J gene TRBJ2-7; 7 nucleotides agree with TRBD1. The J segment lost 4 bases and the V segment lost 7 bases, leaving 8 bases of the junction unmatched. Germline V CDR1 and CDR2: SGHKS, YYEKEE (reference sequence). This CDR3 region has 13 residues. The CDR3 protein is CASAWDSRYEQYF. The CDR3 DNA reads TGTGCCAGCGCCTGGGACAGCCGATACGAGCAGTACTTC.

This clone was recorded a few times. The CDR3 is CASSLAPARGQYF. CDR3 DNA: TGCGCCAGCAGCTTGGCACCAGCCAGAGGGCAGTATTTT. This chain links TRBV5-1 with TRBJ2-3, with D unclear. This CDR3 is 13 amino acids long. Germline V gene sequence: CDR1 SGHRS, CDR2 YFSETQ. V lost 0 bases, J lost 11 bases, and 13 bases lay in between.

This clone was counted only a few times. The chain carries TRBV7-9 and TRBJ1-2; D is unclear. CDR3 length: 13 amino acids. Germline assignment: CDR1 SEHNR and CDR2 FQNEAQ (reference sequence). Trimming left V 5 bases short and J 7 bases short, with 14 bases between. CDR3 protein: CASSPATVPGYTF. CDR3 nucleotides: TGTGCCAGCAGCCCCGCCACGGTCCCTGGCTACACCTTC.

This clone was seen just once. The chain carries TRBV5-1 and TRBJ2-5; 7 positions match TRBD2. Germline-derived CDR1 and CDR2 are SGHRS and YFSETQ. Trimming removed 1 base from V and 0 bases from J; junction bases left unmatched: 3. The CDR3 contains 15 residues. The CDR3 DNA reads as TGCGCCAGCAGCTTGAGCGGGATGAACCAAGAGACCCAGTACTTC. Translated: CASSLSGMNQETQYF.

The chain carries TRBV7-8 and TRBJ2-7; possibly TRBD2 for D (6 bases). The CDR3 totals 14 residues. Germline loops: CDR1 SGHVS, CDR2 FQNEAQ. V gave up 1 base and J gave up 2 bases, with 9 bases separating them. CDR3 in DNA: TGTGCCAGCAGCTTAGTCGCGGGAACCTACGAGCAGTACTTC. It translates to CASSLVAGTYEQYF.

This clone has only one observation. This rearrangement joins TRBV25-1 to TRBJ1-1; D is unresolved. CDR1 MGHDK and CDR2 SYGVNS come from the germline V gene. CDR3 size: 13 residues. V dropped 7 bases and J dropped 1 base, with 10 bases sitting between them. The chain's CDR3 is CASTVTGNTEAFF. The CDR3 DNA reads TGTGCCAGCACTGTGACGGGGAACACTGAAGCTTTCTTT.

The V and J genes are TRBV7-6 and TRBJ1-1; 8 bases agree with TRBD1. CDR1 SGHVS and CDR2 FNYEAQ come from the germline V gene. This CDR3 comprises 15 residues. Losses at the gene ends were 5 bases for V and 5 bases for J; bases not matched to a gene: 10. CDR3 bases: TGTGCCAGCAGCCTTGGACAGGGAGGGAGGACTGAAGCTTTCTTT. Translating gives CASSLGQGGRTEAFF. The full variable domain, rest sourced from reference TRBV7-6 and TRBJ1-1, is GAGVSQSPRYKVTKRGQDVALRCDPISGHVSLYWYRQALGQGPEFLTYFNYEAQQDKSGLPNDRFSAERPEGSISTLTIQRTEQRDSAMYRCASSLGQGGRTEAFFGQGTRLTVV.

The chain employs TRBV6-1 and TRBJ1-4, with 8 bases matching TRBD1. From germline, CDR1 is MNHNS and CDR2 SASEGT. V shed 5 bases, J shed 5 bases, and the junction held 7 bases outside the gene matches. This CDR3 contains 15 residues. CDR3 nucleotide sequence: TGTGCCAGCAGTAGAGGACAGGGACCAAATGAAAAACTGTTTTTT. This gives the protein CASSRGQGPNEKLFF.

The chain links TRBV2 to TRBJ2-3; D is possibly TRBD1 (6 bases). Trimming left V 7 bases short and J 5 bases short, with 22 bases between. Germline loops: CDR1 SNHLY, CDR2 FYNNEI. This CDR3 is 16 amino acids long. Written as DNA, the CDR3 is TGTGCCAGCACTCGAGGGGAAGGGGGTGCGGGAGATACGCAGTATTTT. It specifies CASTRGEGGAGDTQYF.

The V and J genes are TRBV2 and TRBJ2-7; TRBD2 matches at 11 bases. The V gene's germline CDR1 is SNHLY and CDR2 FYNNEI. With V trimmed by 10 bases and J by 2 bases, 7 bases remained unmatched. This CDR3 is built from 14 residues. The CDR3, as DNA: TGTGCCACCCTAGCGGGAGGCTATGCCTACGAGCAGTACTTC. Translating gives CATLAGGYAYEQYF.

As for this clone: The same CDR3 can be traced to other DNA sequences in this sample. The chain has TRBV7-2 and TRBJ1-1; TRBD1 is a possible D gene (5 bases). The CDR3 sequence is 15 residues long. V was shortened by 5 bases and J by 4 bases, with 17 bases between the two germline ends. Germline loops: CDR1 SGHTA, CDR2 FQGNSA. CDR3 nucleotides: TGTGCCAGCAGCCCACCCGGACGGGGGGGCACTGAAGCTTTCTTT. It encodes CASSPPGRGGTEAFF.

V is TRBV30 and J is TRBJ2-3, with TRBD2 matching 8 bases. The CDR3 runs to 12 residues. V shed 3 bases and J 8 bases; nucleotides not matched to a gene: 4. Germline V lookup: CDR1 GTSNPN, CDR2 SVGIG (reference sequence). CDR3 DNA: TGTGCCTGGAGGGGACTAGATGGTACGCAGTATTTT. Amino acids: CAWRGLDGTQYF.